This T cell receptor beta chain was captured by sequencing in a study of Tregs in tolerant kidney transplant recipients. Overall study results and limits: Findings come from small patient numbers and require larger validation.

V was shortened by 6 bases and J by 7 bases, with 16 bases between the two germline ends. Germline values: CDR1 LGHNT, CDR2 FRNRAP. The CDR3 has 14 residues. Note on this clone: No antigen is known for it. Other DNA sequences of this sample code for an identical CDR3.

Sequenced by immunoSEQ multiplex PCR; TCRdb stores in-frame clones only, minus some. The repertoire holds approximately 260,000 clones, with 84% as singletons. The V gene is TRBV12-5, the J gene TRBJ2-1; D tentatively reads TRBD1 or TRBD2 (7 bases each). Sequencing input: CD4+ T cells from blood. This sequence originates from a human donor in good health. This chain's CDR3 is CASGPPGGGNEQFF. The CDR3, as DNA: TGTGCTAGTGGGCCCCCAGGGGGGGGGAATGAGCAGTTCTTC.